The clone carrying this T cell receptor beta chain was found many times. The antigen remains unidentified. This record belongs to a study of T cells in Graves' hyperthyroidism and ophthalmopathy. Authors of the study amplified TCR beta CDR3 regions from RNA transcripts. Researchers ran a first-round RT-PCR on the TCR CDR3 using the HTBI primer set. TCRdb reanalysed the multiplex PCR reads using MiXCR and keeps one entry per CDR3 protein. The repertoire includes about 300,000 distinct CDR3 sequences, about 14% of them detected once, and roughly 8% sits in the top ten. Germline lookup yields CDR1 SQVTM and CDR2 ANQGSEA. V lost 7 bases, J lost 7 bases, and 4 bases stayed unmatched. This CDR3 comprises 12 residues. The blood was taken when hyperthyroidism was first diagnosed, before any ophthalmopathy symptoms showed up. Broader study findings: With a median lead of roughly 6.2 months before onset, the model predicted ophthalmopathy.

Sequencing input: blood. The chain links TRBV29-1 to TRBJ2-2; 9 bases align to TRBD1. The TCR sequence derives from a woman in her thirties with Graves' hyperthyroidism that later progressed to Graves' ophthalmopathy. The CDR3 protein is CSGGQGGGELFF. In DNA form, the CDR3 reads TGCAGCGGGGGACAGGGTGGCGGGGAGCTGTTTTTT.